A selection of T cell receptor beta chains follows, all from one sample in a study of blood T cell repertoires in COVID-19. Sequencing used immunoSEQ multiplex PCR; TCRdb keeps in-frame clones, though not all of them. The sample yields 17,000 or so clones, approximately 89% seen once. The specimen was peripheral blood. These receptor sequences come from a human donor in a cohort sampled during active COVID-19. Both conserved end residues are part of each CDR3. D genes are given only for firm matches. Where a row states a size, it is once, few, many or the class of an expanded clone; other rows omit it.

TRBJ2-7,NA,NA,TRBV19,CASSPWGGSYEQYF,TGTGCCAGTAGCCCCTGGGGAGGAAGCTACGAGCAGTACTTC
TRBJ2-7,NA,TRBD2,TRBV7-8,CASSSTGLAGGEQYF,TGTGCCAGCAGCTCAACGGGACTAGCGGGGGGCGAGCAGTACTTC
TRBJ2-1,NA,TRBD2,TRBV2,CASRTGTRGNEQFF,TGTGCCAGCAGGACCGGGACTAGAGGCAATGAGCAGTTCTTC
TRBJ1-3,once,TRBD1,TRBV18,CASSTGTAFSGNTIYF,TGTGCCAGCTCAACCGGGACAGCCTTCTCTGGAAACACCATATATTTT
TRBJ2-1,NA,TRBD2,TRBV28,CASRITSGGSYNEQFF,TGTGCCAGCAGAATTACTAGCGGGGGCTCCTACAATGAGCAGTTCTTC
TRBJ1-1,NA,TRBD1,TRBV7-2,CASSLLGQGVWMNTEAFF,TGTGCCAGCAGCTTATTGGGCCAGGGGGTCTGGATGAACACTGAAGCTTTCTTT
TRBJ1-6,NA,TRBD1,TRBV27,CASSLSGTGGSPLHF,TGTGCCAGCAGTCTCTCCGGGACAGGGGGTTCACCCCTCCACTTT
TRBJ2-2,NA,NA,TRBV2,CASSEALAAGELFF,TGTGCCAGCAGTGAAGCACTAGCTGCCGGGGAGCTGTTTTTT
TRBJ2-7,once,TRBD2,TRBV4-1,CASSLGLAGEEQYF,TGCGCCAGCAGCCTGGGACTAGCGGGAGAAGAGCAGTACTTC
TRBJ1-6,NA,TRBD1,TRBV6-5,CASSAPGQGVPPLHF,TGTGCCAGCAGCGCCCCGGGACAGGGGGTTCCACCCCTCCACTTT
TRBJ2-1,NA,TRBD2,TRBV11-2,CASSLDPRAGLALNNEQFF,TGTGCCAGCAGCTTAGATCCACGAGCGGGACTAGCCCTGAATAATGAGCAGTTCTTC
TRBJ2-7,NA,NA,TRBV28,CASKERHYEQYF,TGTGCCAGCAAGGAGCGGCATTACGAGCAGTACTTC
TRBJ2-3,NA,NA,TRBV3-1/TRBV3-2,CASSQGISGGFPTDTQYF,TGTGCCAGCAGCCAAGGTATCTCTGGGGGGTTTCCCACAGATACGCAGTATTTT
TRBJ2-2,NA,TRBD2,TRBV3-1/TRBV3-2,CASSSLRGGPIGELFF,TGTGCCAGCAGCTCCCTTCGCGGGGGGCCTATCGGGGAGCTGTTTTTT
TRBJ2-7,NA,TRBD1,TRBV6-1,CASRIRGRGGYEQYF,TGTGCCAGCAGAATCAGGGGGCGGGGTGGATACGAGCAGTACTTC
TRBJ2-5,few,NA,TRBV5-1,CASSPRVNQETQYF,TGCGCCAGCAGCCCCAGGGTAAACCAAGAGACCCAGTACTTC
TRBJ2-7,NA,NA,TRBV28,CASSFGGGGSYEQYF,TGTGCCAGCAGTTTCGGGGGAGGAGGGTCCTACGAGCAGTACTTC
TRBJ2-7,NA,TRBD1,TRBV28,CASRPNLSGTGTYEQYF,TGTGCCAGCAGACCAAATCTATCCGGGACAGGGACCTACGAGCAGTACTTC
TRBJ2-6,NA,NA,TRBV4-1,CASSQVSLTGANVLTF,TGCGCCAGCAGCCAAGTGTCACTTACTGGGGCCAACGTCCTGACTTTC
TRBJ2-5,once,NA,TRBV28,CASSPGSRQETQYF,TGTGCCAGCAGCCCTGGTAGCCGACAAGAGACCCAGTACTTC
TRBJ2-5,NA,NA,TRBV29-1,CSVDGTLLQETQYF,TGCAGCGTTGACGGGACACTCCTCCAAGAGACCCAGTACTTC
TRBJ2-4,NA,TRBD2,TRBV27,CASSQGLAGGPRVLGNIQYF,TGTGCCAGCAGTCAGGGACTAGCGGGAGGGCCGAGGGTTTTGGGAAACATTCAGTACTTC